The clone carrying this T cell receptor (beta chain) was found a few times. The record originates from a study of blood T cells in healthy people across ages. The use of a sample-barcoded 5' primer and a J-beta primer mix characterized a second PCR of roughly 6 to 11 cycles. TCRdb independently ran MiXCR on the 5' RACE reads; one entry per CDR3 protein. The data contain 500,000 to 650,000 distinct CDR3 sequences, approximately 26% of them singletons. This CDR3 has 16 residues. Trimming cost V 6 bases and J 6 bases; bases outside gene matches: 12. This same sample was also taken into another study, of T cells of mothers and their children.

Sequencing was carried out using blood. The source is a boy between 2 and 15 years old in good health. This rearrangement joins TRBV12-3 or TRBV12-4 to TRBJ2-4; 9 bases fit TRBD1. The CDR3 DNA reads as TGTGCCAGCAGGGCGTCAGGGACAGGGCGGGGAAACATTCAGTACTTC. It yields the protein CASRASGTGRGNIQYF.